This T cell receptor beta chain derives from a study of blood T cell repertoires in COVID-19. Study at large: Sites in the United States, Italy and Spain provided acute and convalescent COVID-19 samples. T cells, B-cell-depleted T cells, or PBMCs supplied cDNA or gDNA.

In the original workflow: Quantification of nucleated cells was approximated via reference gene primer amplification. Assay: immunoSEQ multiplex PCR; the TCRdb copy retains only in-frame clones and omits some. That table is the source of V, J and clone size, and D and trimming were worked out from the DNA. The table lists about 190,000 clones, around four fifths of them singletons. The CDR3 covers 14 residues. Trimming removed 0 bases at V and 7 bases at J, with 13 bases between. Germline V CDR1 and CDR2: SGHNT, YYREEE (reference sequence). The source of this sequence is a woman aged 65 to 85 with active or convalescent COVID-19. J is TRBJ1-2 and V is TRBV5-4; D is perhaps TRBD1 (5 bases). Sequencing was performed on peripheral blood. CDR3 sequence (DNA): TGTGCCAGCAGCTTGGCCGGGCAGGGTGGTGGCTACACCTTC. It encodes CASSLAGQGGGYTF.